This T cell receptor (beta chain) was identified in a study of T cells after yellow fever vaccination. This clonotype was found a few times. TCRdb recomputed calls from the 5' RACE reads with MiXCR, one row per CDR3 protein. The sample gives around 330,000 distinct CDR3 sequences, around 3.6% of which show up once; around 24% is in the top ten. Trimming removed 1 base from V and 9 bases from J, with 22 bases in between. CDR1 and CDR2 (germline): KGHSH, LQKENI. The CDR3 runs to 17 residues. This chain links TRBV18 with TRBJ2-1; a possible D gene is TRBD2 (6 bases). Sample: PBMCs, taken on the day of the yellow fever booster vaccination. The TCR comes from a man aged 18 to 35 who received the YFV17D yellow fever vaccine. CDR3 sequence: CASSPLHGTLAHGEQFF. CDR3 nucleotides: TGTGCCAGCTCACCACTCCACGGGACTCTAGCACACGGTGAGCAGTTCTTC.